Presented here are 18 T cell receptor beta chains from one specimen sequenced in a study of memory CD4+ T cells and cytomegalovirus serostatus. TCRdb's copy holds only in-frame clones and misses some; the assay was immunoSEQ multiplex PCR. The sample yields about 56,000 clones, 82% seen once. The sort gate was single viable CD3+CD4+CD8-CD45RO+ cells for memory CD4+ T cells. The sample was memory CD4+ T cells from blood. All receptors derive from an adult in good health and CMV-seronegative.

J is TRBJ1-1 and V is TRBV20-1, with D uncertain. The CDR3 has 11 amino acids. The V gene's germline CDR1 is DFQATT and CDR2 SNEGSKA (reference sequence). The V gene lost 3 bases and the J gene lost 11 bases, with 13 bases spanning the gap. The CDR3 region is CSASPGPRAFF. For the CDR3, the DNA is TGCAGTGCTAGTCCCGGGCCCAGGGCTTTCTTT.

This clone was observed a handful of times. The CDR3 sequence is CASSRTPTGTGNTIYF. CDR3 bases: TGTGCCAGCAGCCGTACCCCGACAGGGACTGGAAACACCATATATTTT. This chain joins TRBV5-5 and TRBJ1-3; the match to TRBD1 covers 7 bases. The CDR3 totals 16 residues. V gave up 4 bases and J gave up 2 bases; unmatched junction bases: 9. Per germline, CDR1 SGHKS and CDR2 YYEKEE (reference sequence).

The chain uses TRBV6-4 and TRBJ2-2; 9 nucleotides match TRBD1. This CDR3 has 16 residues. Looked up from germline, CDR1 is MRHNA and CDR2 is SNTAGT. V was pared by 6 bases and J by 3 bases, with 8 bases of the junction left unmatched. CDR3 sequence: CASRNRGHWDTGELFF. The CDR3 DNA follows: TGTGCCAGCAGGAACAGGGGGCACTGGGACACCGGGGAGCTGTTTTTT.

The CDR3 DNA sequence: TGTGCCAGCAGCCCATGGGGAGGAACCACCGGGGAGCTGTTTTTT. This codes for CASSPWGGTTGELFF. The genes are TRBV7-2 and TRBJ2-2, with a possible D match to TRBD2 (6 bases). The ends were cut back, 5 bases at V and 4 bases at J, with 14 bases in the middle. The CDR3 contains 15 residues. Germline values: CDR1 SGHTA, CDR2 FQGNSA.

CDR3 nucleotide sequence: TGTGCCAGCAGCTCCGGGGGGGTCAGGGGGTACGAGCAGTACTTC. As protein: CASSSGGVRGYEQYF. V and J are TRBV9 and TRBJ2-7, with D tentatively TRBD2 (8 bases). From germline, CDR1 is SGDLS and CDR2 YYNGEE. This CDR3 spans 15 amino acids. Trimming stripped 4 bases from V and 4 bases from J, with 18 bases between.

This chain links TRBV18 with TRBJ1-4; D call uncertain. The CDR3 is made up of 15 amino acids. The germline CDR1 and CDR2 sequences are KGHSH and LQKENI. The V gene lost 3 bases and the J gene lost 8 bases, with 16 bases spanning the gap. DNA of the CDR3: TGTGCCAGCTCACCTAGGGTACCGCCGGGAGAAAAACTGTTTTTT. Its protein product is CASSPRVPPGEKLFF.

The chain links TRBV9 to TRBJ2-2; weak D call: TRBD2 (6 bases). Germline V CDR1 and CDR2: SGDLS, YYNGEE. Trimming shortened V by 2 bases and J by 1 base, and 9 bases separated the two germline ends. The CDR3 covers 15 residues. The CDR3 DNA follows: TGTGCCAGCAGCGTCGGAGGGATGAACACCGGGGAGCTGTTTTTT. Its translation: CASSVGGMNTGELFF. Drawing the rest from reference TRBV9 and TRBJ2-2, the complete variable domain is DSGVTQTPKHLITATGQRVTLRCSPRSGDLSVYWYQQSLDQGLQFLIQYYNGEERAKGNILERFSAQQFPDLHSELNLSSLELGDSALYFCASSVGGMNTGELFFGEGSRLTVL.

This clone showed up just a few times. The chain couples TRBV18 to TRBJ1-1; D might be TRBD1 (5 bases). The CDR3 is made up of 13 amino acids. Trimming removed 8 bases at V and 5 bases at J, with 15 bases between. Looked up from germline, CDR1 is KGHSH and CDR2 is LQKENI. The CDR3 nucleotides are TGTGCCAGCGGGGAGGGGCAGAGGACTGAAGCTTTCTTT. It is translated as CASGEGQRTEAFF.

The V gene is TRBV28, the J gene TRBJ1-1, with TRBD1 as a possible D gene (5 bases). Trimming left V 3 bases short and J 2 bases short, with 13 bases between. Germline CDR1 and CDR2: MDHEN and SYDVKM. This CDR3 contains 15 residues. CDR3 region: CASSLGGRTNTEAFF. CDR3 DNA: TGTGCCAGCAGTTTGGGGGGACGGACTAACACTGAAGCTTTCTTT.

There are a few counts of this clone. The chain is built from TRBV19 and TRBJ1-1, with 9 bases lining up with TRBD1. Germline trimming cut 4 bases from V and 8 bases from J; bases unmatched to any gene: 5. There are 13 residues in the CDR3. In germline, CDR1 is LNHDA, CDR2 SQIVND (reference sequence). CDR3 DNA: TGTGCCAGTAGTACGGACAGGGGAAGAGAAGCTTTCTTT. Its protein product is CASSTDRGREAFF.

This clone showed up just once. The genes are TRBV2 and TRBJ1-1, with D unclear. From germline, CDR1 is SNHLY and CDR2 FYNNEI. V was pared by 4 bases and J by 5 bases, with 8 bases between. The CDR3 is made up of 12 amino acids. CDR3 sequence reads: CASSVEETEAFF. The CDR3 nucleotides are TGTGCCAGCAGTGTGGAGGAGACTGAAGCTTTCTTT.

The genes are TRBV4-1 and TRBJ2-4; 16 bases match TRBD2. In germline, CDR1 is MGHRA, CDR2 YSYEKL. The CDR3 is made up of 18 amino acids. The V segment lost 4 bases and the J segment 2 bases; nucleotides outside the gene matches: 5. CDR3 DNA sequence: TGCGCCAGCAGCCCGGGACTAGCGGGGGGGCTAACCAAAAACATTCAGTACTTC. Its protein is CASSPGLAGGLTKNIQYF.

Remarks on this clone: Mismatch with germline at one junction end may stem from a read error. This sequence joins TRBV9 and TRBJ2-1, with D perhaps matching TRBD1 or TRBD2 (6 bases each). This CDR3 has 15 residues. From germline, CDR1 is SGDLS and CDR2 YYNGEE. The CDR3 reads CASSPRGDFYNGQFF. CDR3 sequence (DNA): TGTGCCAGCAGCCCTAGGGGGGACTTTTACAATGGGCAGTTCTTC.

The rearrangement uses TRBV11-2 and TRBJ2-5, with TRBD2 as a possible D gene (6 bases). The CDR3 length is 13 residues. V was trimmed by 6 bases and J by 2 bases, leaving 10 bases between them. Germline lookup yields CDR1 SGHAT and CDR2 FQNNGV. CDR3 amino acids: CASSSGSQETQYF. The CDR3 DNA sequence: TGTGCCAGCAGTTCCGGGAGTCAAGAGACCCAGTACTTC.

This clone was observed a handful of times. The DNA for the CDR3 is TGCGCCAGCAGCTTGGTAGGAGGGGGAACTGAAGCTTTCTTT. Translated: CASSLVGGGTEAFF. The chain employs TRBV5-1 and TRBJ1-1, with D possibly matching TRBD1 (6 bases). The CDR3 contains 14 residues. CDR1 SGHRS and CDR2 YFSETQ come from the germline V gene. Deletions cut 0 bases from V and 5 bases from J, with 11 bases between.

The J gene is TRBJ1-4, the V gene TRBV2; 7 nucleotides match TRBD1. Germline CDR1 reads SNHLY; CDR2 reads FYNNEI. This CDR3 has 14 amino acids. The ends lost 6 bases at V and 5 bases at J; junction bases unmatched: 6. The CDR3 reads CASRSGTVNEKLFF. The CDR3 DNA reads TGTGCCAGCAGATCCGGGACAGTAAATGAAAAACTGTTTTTT.

The CDR3 region is CASSYAGRDGYTF. The CDR3 DNA sequence: TGTGCCAGCAGCTACGCTGGGAGGGATGGCTACACCTTC. The J gene is TRBJ1-2, the V gene TRBV2; D is ambiguous. The CDR3 covers 13 residues. CDR1 and CDR2 (germline): SNHLY, FYNNEI. Trimming pared 6 bases from V and 6 bases from J, leaving 14 bases between.

This clone was seen only once. The V gene is TRBV5-5, the J gene TRBJ2-3; D might be TRBD1 (5 bases). The germline V gene encodes CDR1 SGHKS and CDR2 YYEKEE (reference sequence). The V and J ends lost 0 bases and 4 bases respectively, with 12 bases between them. CDR3 length: 15 amino acids. The DNA for the CDR3 is TGTGCCAGCAGCTTGGAGACAGAGGCGGCAGATACGCAGTATTTT. This gives the protein CASSLETEAADTQYF.